The clone carrying this T cell receptor (beta chain) came up a few times. Its cognate antigen is unknown. Barcoded TCR alpha and TCR beta cDNA libraries with UMIs came from 5'RACE using constant-segment primers. TCRdb redid the calling of the 5' RACE reads with MiXCR, one entry per CDR3 protein. This sample carries around 320,000 distinct CDR3 sequences, about 13% of them seen once, and the ten largest clones take approximately 22%. The sample originates from a study of T-cell memory formation after mild COVID-19. Study results and caveats: Memory cells collected pre-infection included some clones that later responded, suggesting cross-reactive memory joined. A balance of CD4 and CD8 characterized clones contracting day 15 to 85, whereas later expanders leaned CD4+.

V lost 0 bases to trimming and J lost 2 bases, with 9 bases between them. The CDR3 sequence is 14 residues long. Germline V lookup: CDR1 SGHKS, CDR2 YYEKEE (reference sequence). Sequences were obtained from PBMCs or a T cell subset sorted from them (not recorded which). The V gene is TRBV5-5, the J gene TRBJ2-7; a weak D match, TRBD2 (6 bases). The TCR sequence derives from a young man who had mild COVID-19 (a few samples of this study predate the infection). Cell type and time point are not known. The CDR3 spells CASSLGGGTYEQYF. The DNA for the CDR3 is TGTGCCAGCAGCTTGGGGGGAGGAACCTACGAGCAGTACTTC.